This T cell receptor beta chain is drawn from a study of blood T cells in healthy people across ages. Sample-barcoded 5' priming and a J-beta primer mix drove a second PCR of roughly 6 to 12 cycles. Each cDNA molecule was tagged by a template-switch adaptor that had 12 random nucleotides. MiXCR, applied by TCRdb to the 5' RACE reads, yields one record per CDR3 protein. This repertoire shows about 780,000 distinct CDR3 sequences, roughly 60% found once; its top ten account for 25% to 35%. This clonotype was seen a handful of times. Its antigen is currently unknown. V gave up 6 bases and J gave up 3 bases; unmatched junction bases: 6. Germline V gives CDR1 MDHEN, CDR2 SYDVKM. This CDR3 has 15 amino acids. Overall study results and limits: Naive T cell percentage strongly correlated with TCR beta diversity.

V gene TRBV28 combines with J gene TRBJ2-3; TRBD1 agrees at 10 bases. This clonotype was sampled from a young man in good health. The sample taken for sequencing was blood. DNA for the CDR3: TGTGCCAGCAGCCGGGACAGGGGCCTGACAGATACGCAGTATTTT. Protein: CASSRDRGLTDTQYF.